This T cell receptor (beta chain) is drawn from a study of blood T cell repertoires in COVID-19. Study in general: Collection of acute and convalescent COVID-19 samples took place in the United States, Italy and Spain. Sample material is recorded as cDNA or gDNA derived from T cells, B-cell-depleted T cells, or PBMCs.

The CDR3 runs to 15 residues. Germline V gene lookup returns CDR1 SGHTA and CDR2 FQGNSA. Trimming left V 3 bases short and J 1 base short, with 10 bases between. Comment on this clone: Other DNA sequences from this sample encode an identical CDR3 as well.

In the original workflow: Nucleated cell counts were estimated from reference gene primer amplification. Profiling relied on immunoSEQ multiplex PCR, and the TCRdb table lists in-frame clones only, not all of them. V and J calls and clone size are those listed in that table; D and trimming were worked out from the DNA. The data show about 210,000 clones, 70% to 90% seen once. Followed over time, Seattle patients had been enrolled while infection was active. The origin of this receptor is a woman in her 70s with COVID-19, enrolled during active disease. J is TRBJ1-5 and V is TRBV7-2, with a tentative D call TRBD1 (5 bases). The specimen was peripheral blood. For the CDR3, the DNA is TGTGCCAGCAGCTTGGCGGGGGGAAGCAATCAGCCCCAGCATTTT. Its translation: CASSLAGGSNQPQHF.